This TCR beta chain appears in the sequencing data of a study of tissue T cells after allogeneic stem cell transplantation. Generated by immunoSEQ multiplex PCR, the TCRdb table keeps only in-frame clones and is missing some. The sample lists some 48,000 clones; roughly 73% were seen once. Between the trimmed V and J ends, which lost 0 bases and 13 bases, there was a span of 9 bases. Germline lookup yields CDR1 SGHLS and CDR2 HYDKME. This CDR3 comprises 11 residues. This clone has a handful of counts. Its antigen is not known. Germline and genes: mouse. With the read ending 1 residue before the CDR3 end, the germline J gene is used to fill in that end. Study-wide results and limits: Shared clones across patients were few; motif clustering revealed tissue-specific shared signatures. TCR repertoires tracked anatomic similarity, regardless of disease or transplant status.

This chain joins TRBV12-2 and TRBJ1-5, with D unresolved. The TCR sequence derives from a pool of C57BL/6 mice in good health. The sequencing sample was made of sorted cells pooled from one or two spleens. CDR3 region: CASSLEPPPLF. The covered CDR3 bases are TGTGCCAGCTCTCTCGAGCCTCCACCGCTT.